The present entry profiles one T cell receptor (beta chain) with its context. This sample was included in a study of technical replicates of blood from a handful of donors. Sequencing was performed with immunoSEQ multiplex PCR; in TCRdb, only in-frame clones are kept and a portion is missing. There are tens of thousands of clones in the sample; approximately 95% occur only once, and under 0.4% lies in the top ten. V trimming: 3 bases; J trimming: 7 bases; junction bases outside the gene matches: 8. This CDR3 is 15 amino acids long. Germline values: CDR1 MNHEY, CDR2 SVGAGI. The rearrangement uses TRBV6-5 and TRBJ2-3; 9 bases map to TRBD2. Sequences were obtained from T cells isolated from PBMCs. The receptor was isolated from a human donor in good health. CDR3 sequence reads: CASSYSGLAGYTQYF. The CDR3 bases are TGTGCCAGCAGTTATTCGGGGCTAGCGGGATATACGCAGTATTTT.